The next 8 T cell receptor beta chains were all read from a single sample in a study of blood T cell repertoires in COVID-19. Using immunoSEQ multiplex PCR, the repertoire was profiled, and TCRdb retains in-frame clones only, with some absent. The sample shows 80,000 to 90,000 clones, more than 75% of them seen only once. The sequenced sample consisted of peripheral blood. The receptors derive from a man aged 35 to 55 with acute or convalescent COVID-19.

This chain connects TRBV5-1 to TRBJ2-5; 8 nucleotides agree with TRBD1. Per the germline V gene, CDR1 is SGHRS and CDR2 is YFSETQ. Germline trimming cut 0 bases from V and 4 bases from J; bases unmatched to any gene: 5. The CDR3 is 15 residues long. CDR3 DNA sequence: TGCGCCAGCAGCTTGGGGACAGGGTACTCAGAGACCCAGTACTTC. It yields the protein CASSLGTGYSETQYF.

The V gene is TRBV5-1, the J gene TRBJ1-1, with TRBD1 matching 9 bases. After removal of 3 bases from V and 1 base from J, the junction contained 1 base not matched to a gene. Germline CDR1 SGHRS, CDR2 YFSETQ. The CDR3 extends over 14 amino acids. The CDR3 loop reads CASSSGQGNTEAFF. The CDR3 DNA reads TGCGCCAGCAGCTCGGGACAGGGGAACACTGAAGCTTTCTTT.

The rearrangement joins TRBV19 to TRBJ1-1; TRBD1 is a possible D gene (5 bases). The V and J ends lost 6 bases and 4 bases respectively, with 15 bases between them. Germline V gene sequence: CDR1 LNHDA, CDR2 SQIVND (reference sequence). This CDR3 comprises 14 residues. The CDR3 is CASRDRARATEAFF. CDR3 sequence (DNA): TGTGCCAGTAGAGATCGGGCCAGGGCCACTGAAGCTTTCTTT.

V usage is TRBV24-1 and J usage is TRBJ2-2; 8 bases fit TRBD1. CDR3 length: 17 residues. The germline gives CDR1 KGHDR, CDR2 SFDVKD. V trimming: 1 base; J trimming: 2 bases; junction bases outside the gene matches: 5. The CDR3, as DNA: TGTGCCACCAGTGATTTTAGGACAGGGATTAACACCGGGGAGCTGTTTTTT. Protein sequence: CATSDFRTGINTGELFF.

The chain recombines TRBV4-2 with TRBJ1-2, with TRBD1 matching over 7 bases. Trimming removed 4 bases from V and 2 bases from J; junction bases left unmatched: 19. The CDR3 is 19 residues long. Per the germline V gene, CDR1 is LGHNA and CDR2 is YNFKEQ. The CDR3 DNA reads TGTGCCAGCAGCCCGTCTGAGGAGAGGACAGGAAGGTCGAACTATGGCTACACCTTC. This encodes CASSPSEERTGRSNYGYTF.

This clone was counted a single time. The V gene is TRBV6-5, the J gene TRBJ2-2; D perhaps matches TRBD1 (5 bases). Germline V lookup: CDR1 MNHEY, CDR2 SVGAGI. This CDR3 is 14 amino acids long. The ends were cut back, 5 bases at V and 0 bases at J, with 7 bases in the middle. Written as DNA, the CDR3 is TGTGCCAGCAGTCCGACAGCGAACACCGGGGAGCTGTTTTTT. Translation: CASSPTANTGELFF.

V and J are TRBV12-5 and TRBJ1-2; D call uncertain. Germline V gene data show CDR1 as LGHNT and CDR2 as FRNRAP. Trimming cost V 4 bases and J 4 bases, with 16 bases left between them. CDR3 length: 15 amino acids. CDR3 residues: CASGSQDWRGYGYTF. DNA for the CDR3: TGTGCTAGTGGTTCTCAGGACTGGCGGGGCTATGGCTACACCTTC.

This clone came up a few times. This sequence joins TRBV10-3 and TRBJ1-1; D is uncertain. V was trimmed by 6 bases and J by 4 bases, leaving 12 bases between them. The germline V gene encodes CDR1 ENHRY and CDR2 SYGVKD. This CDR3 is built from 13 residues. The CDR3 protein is CAIRGLLGTEAFF. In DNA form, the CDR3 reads TGTGCCATCAGGGGTCTGCTAGGCACTGAAGCTTTCTTT.